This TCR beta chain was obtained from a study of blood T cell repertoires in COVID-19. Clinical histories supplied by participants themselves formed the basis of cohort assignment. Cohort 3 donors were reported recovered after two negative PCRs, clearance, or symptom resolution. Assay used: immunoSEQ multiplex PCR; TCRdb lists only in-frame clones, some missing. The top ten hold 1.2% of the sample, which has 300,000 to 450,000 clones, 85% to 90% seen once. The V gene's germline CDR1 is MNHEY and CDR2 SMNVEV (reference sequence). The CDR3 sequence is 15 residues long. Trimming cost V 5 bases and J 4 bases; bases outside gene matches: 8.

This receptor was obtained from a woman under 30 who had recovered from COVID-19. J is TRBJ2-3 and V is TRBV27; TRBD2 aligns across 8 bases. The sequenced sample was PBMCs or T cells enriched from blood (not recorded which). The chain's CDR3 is CASSTPGLGPDTQYF. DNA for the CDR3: TGTGCCAGCAGTACTCCGGGACTAGGCCCAGATACGCAGTATTTT.